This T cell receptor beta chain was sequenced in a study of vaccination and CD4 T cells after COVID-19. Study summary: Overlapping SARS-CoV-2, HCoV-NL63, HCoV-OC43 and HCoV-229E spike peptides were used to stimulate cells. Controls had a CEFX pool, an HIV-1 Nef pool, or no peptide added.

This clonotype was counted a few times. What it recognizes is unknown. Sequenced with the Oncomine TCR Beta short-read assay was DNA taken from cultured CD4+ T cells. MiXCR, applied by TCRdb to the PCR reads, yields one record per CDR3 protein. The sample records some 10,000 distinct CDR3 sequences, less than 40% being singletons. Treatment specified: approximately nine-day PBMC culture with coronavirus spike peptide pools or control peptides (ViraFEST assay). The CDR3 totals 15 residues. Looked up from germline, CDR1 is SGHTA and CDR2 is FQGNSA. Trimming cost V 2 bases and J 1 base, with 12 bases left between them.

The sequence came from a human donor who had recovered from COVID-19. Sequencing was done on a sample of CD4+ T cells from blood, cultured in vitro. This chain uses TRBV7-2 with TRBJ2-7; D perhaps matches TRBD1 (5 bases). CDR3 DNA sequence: TGTGCCAGCAGCTTAAGGTGGGGCGGATCCTACGAGCAGTACTTC. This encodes CASSLRWGGSYEQYF.